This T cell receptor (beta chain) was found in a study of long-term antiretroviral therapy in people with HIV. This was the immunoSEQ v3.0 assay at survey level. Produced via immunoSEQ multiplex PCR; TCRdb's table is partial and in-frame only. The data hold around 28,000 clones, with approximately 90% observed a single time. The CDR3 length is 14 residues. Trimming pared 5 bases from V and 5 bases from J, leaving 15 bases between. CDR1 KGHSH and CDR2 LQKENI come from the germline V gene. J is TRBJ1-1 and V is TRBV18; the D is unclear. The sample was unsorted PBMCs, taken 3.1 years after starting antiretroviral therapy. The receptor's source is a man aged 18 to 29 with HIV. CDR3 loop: CASSSGMGRTEAFF. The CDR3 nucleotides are TGTGCCAGCTCAAGCGGGATGGGAAGGACTGAAGCTTTCTTT.